These 21 T cell receptor beta chains were sequenced from one sample in a study of CD8+CD57+ T cells in acquired aplastic anemia. Genomic DNA provided the template from which TCR beta VDJ and CDR3 profiles were obtained. TCRdb redid the calling of the reads with MiXCR, one entry per CDR3 protein. The repertoire has over 40,000 distinct CDR3 sequences, less than 65% of them found once; the top ten carry 59%. Previously, flow cytometry had revealed CD8+CD57+ cell expansion in the patients chosen for sequencing. Sequenced sample: sorted CD4+, CD8+, or CD8+CD57+ T cells (not recorded which) from PBMCs. The receptors shown here come from a human donor with aplastic anemia.

This sequence joins TRBV29-1 and TRBJ1-2; tentatively, D is TRBD1 (5 bases). The CDR3 runs 13 residues. The V end was cut by 8 bases, the J end by 5 bases, with 18 bases between. Germline V gene lookup returns CDR1 SQVTM and CDR2 ANQGSEA. CDR3 residues: CSIWTGTEYGYTF. The CDR3 coding sequence is TGCAGCATATGGACCGGGACTGAGTATGGCTACACCTTC.

This chain connects TRBV2 to TRBJ1-2; D gene unclear. Germline values: CDR1 SNHLY, CDR2 FYNNEI. V was cut by 4 bases and J by 7 bases, with 13 bases left in between. The length of the CDR3 is 13 residues. The chain's CDR3 is CASSGDPVTGYTF. In DNA form, the CDR3 reads TGTGCCAGCAGTGGCGACCCTGTTACTGGCTACACCTTC.

The gene calls are TRBV29-1 and TRBJ1-1, with D tentatively TRBD1 (5 bases). Germline V lookup: CDR1 SQVTM, CDR2 ANQGSEA. The CDR3 spans 13 residues. The V gene lost 7 bases and the J gene lost 11 bases, with 23 bases spanning the gap. The CDR3 here is CSAQPDGTAWAFF. DNA of the CDR3: TGCAGCGCCCAACCAGACGGGACGGCGTGGGCTTTCTTT. Full variable domain (remainder filled in from reference TRBV29-1 and TRBJ1-1): SAVISQKPSRDICQRGTSLTIQCQVDSQVTMMFWYRQQPGQSLTLIATANQGSEATYESGFVIDKFPISRPNLTFSTLTVSNMSPEDSSIYLCSAQPDGTAWAFFGQGTRLTVV.

Many counts were recorded for this clonotype. The chain is built from TRBV20-1 and TRBJ2-7; TRBD1 agrees at 8 bases. The CDR3 runs to 13 residues. The junction had 6 bases not matched to a gene; V was cut back by 6 bases and J by 2 bases. The V gene's germline CDR1 is DFQATT and CDR2 SNEGSKA (reference sequence). The CDR3 bases are TGCAGTGCGGCGGACAGGGCGACCTACGAGCAGTACTTC. It codes for CSAADRATYEQYF.

In this sample, this clonotype turned up a few times. A read error is possible here, since a much larger clone lies one base away. The chain has TRBV10-3 and TRBJ1-4, with TRBD1 as a possible D gene (5 bases). The CDR3 totals 13 residues. Germline loops: CDR1 ENHRY, CDR2 SYGVKD. CDR3 sequence (DNA): TGTGCCATCAGTGAGATCAGGGTGGAAAGACTGTTTTTT. It translates to CAISEIRVERLFF.

Ten or more counts support this clonotype. The rearrangement links TRBV11-2 to TRBJ1-1, with TRBD1 identical over 7 bases. In germline, CDR1 is SGHAT, CDR2 FQNNGV. Trimming removed 3 bases from V and 6 bases from J; junction bases left unmatched: 4. The CDR3 runs to 13 residues. DNA for the CDR3: TGTGCCAGCAGCTTGGAGGGGGCGGCTGAAGCTTTCTTT. This translates into CASSLEGAAEAFF.

The chain combines TRBV2 with TRBJ1-1, with 8 bases fitting TRBD1. The germline gives CDR1 SNHLY, CDR2 FYNNEI. V was clipped by 9 bases and J by 1 base; unmatched bases: 4. The CDR3 contains 13 residues. CDR3 coding DNA: TGTGCCAGACGACAGGGGACGAACACTGAAGCTTTCTTT. It is translated as CARRQGTNTEAFF. Full variable domain (outside the CDR3, taken from reference TRBV2 and TRBJ1-1): EPEVTQTPSHQVTQMGQEVILRCVPISNHLYFYWYRQILGQKVEFLVSFYNNEISEKSEIFDDQFSVERPDGSNFTLKIRSTKLEDSAMYFCARRQGTNTEAFFGQGTRLTVV.

By share, this clonotype ranks as medium-sized. The chain uses TRBV2 and TRBJ1-1; D remains unclear. The CDR3 totals 11 residues. Trimming removed 7 bases from V and 4 bases from J, with 7 bases in between. CDR1 and CDR2 from the germline V gene are SNHLY and FYNNEI. CDR3 DNA: TGTGCCAGCATCCTGAGCACTGAAGCTTTCTTT. As protein: CASILSTEAFF.

This clonotype occurred a few times. The chain uses TRBV27 and TRBJ1-4, with D uncertain. The CDR3 has 16 residues. The V and J ends lost 3 bases and 3 bases respectively, with 14 bases between them. Germline loops: CDR1 MNHEY, CDR2 SMNVEV (reference sequence). The CDR3 DNA is TGTGCCAGCAGTTTTAGTCGGGCAACCGCTAATGAAAAACTGTTTTTT. Its translation: CASSFSRATANEKLFF.

This clonotype was seen a single time. One base away lies a much larger clone, so this may be a sequencing read error. The rearrangement uses TRBV12-3 or TRBV12-4 and TRBJ2-5; D gene ambiguous. CDR3 size: 14 residues. Trimming pared 5 bases from V and 4 bases from J, leaving 14 bases between. The CDR3 DNA follows: TGTGCCAGCAGTAAGACCCTGTACCGAGAGACCCAGTACTTC. This translates into CASSKTLYRETQYF.

This clonotype was seen just once. The chain links TRBV20-1 to TRBJ2-3; 9 positions match TRBD2. Germline assignment: CDR1 DFQATT and CDR2 SNEGSKA (reference sequence). The CDR3 runs to 15 residues. V shed 6 bases, J shed 4 bases, and the junction held 11 bases outside the gene matches. The CDR3 sequence: CSAIDQAGGSDTQYF. CDR3 sequence (DNA): TGCAGTGCCATTGACCAGGCGGGGGGGTCAGATACGCAGTATTTT.

This clonotype came up a few times. At one boundary the junction diverges from the germline segment, which might be a read error. The V and J genes are TRBV10-3 and TRBJ1-5; D ambiguous. Germline values: CDR1 ENHRY, CDR2 SYGVKD. This CDR3 has 13 residues. CDR3 nucleotide sequence: TGTGCCATCAGCGAGTCGGTAAATCAGCCCCAGCATTTT. Protein product: CAISESVNQPQHF.

This clonotype was detected a few times. The chain has TRBV12-3 or TRBV12-4 and TRBJ2-3; TRBD2 aligns across 8 bases. This CDR3 has 14 residues. The junction had 5 bases not matched to a gene; V was cut back by 9 bases and J by 0 bases. Here the CDR3 reads CASSIAGSTDTQYF. CDR3 nucleotides: TGTGCCAGTAGTATAGCGGGAAGCACAGATACGCAGTATTTT.

On this clonotype: An end of the junction differs from the germline gene, which may be a read error. The J gene is TRBJ2-1, the V gene TRBV11-3; TRBD1 agrees at 7 bases. CDR1 and CDR2 (germline): SGHNT, YENEEA. The CDR3 is 14 amino acids. For the CDR3, the DNA is TGTGCCAGCAGCTTAGATGGGACAGACAATGAGCAGTCCTTC. Protein product: CASSLDGTDNEQSF.

This clonotype was picked up one time. The chain joins TRBV7-2 to TRBJ2-5; D unresolved. The germline V gene has CDR1 SGHTA and CDR2 FQGNSA. With 5 bases removed from V and 2 bases from J, the gap between germline ends came to 9 bases. This CDR3 contains 13 residues. CDR3 bases: TGTGCCAGCAGCACCGTCCAACAAGAGACCCAGTACTTC. Translating it yields CASSTVQQETQYF.

The chain combines TRBV25-1 with TRBJ1-5; D might be TRBD1 (5 bases). Germline V gives CDR1 MGHDK, CDR2 SYGVNS. This CDR3 spans 16 amino acids. Trimming cost V 6 bases and J 4 bases, with 19 bases left between them. The CDR3, as DNA: TGTGCCAGCAGCTTAGCGGGCGCGGGGACTAATCAGCCCCAGCATTTT. Its translation is CASSLAGAGTNQPQHF. The whole variable domain, filled in from reference TRBV25-1 and TRBJ1-5, reads EADIYQTPRYLVIGTGKKITLECSQTMGHDKMYWYQQDPGMELHLIHYSYGVNSTEKGDLSSESTVSRIRTEHFPLTLESARPSHTSQYLCASSLAGAGTNQPQHFGDGTRLSIL.

The sample holds a few counts of this clonotype. The chain carries TRBV2 and TRBJ2-3, with D perhaps TRBD2 (6 bases). Looked up from germline, CDR1 is SNHLY and CDR2 is FYNNEI. The CDR3 is 14 amino acids. V lost 4 bases and J lost 5, with 13 bases in between. The CDR3 sequence is CASSGDWQVDTQYF. CDR3 nucleotide sequence: TGTGCCAGCAGTGGGGACTGGCAAGTAGATACGCAGTATTTT.

In this sample, this clonotype turned up many times. V gene TRBV2 combines with J gene TRBJ1-1; D is undetermined. The CDR3 has 12 amino acids. CDR1 SNHLY and CDR2 FYNNEI come from the germline V gene. V was trimmed by 6 bases and J by 8 bases, leaving 13 bases between them. The CDR3 protein is CASRGLWPEAFF. Here the CDR3 DNA reads TGTGCCAGCAGAGGGCTGTGGCCAGAAGCTTTCTTT.

This clonotype has ten or more counts. The J gene is TRBJ2-7, the V gene TRBV14; D gene ambiguous. V was cut by 1 base and J by 4 bases, with 5 bases left in between. CDR1 SGHDN and CDR2 FVKESK come from the germline V gene. The CDR3 is 12 amino acids. DNA of the CDR3: TGTGCCAGCAGCCAAGGCAGGTACGAGCAGTACTTC. This gives the protein CASSQGRYEQYF. Combining the CDR3 with reference TRBV14 and TRBJ2-7 gives the whole variable domain EAGVTQFPSHSVIEKGQTVTLRCDPISGHDNLYWYRRVMGKEIKFLLHFVKESKQDESGMPNNRFLAERTGGTYSTLKVQPAELEDSGVYFCASSQGRYEQYFGPGTRLTVT.

The chain joins TRBV7-9 to TRBJ2-7, with 7 bases aligning to TRBD1. The germline gives CDR1 SEHNR, CDR2 FQNEAQ (reference sequence). There are 13 residues in the CDR3. The ends lost 6 bases at V and 1 base at J; junction bases unmatched: 3. The CDR3 spells CASSRTGSYEQYF. The CDR3 DNA reads TGTGCCAGCAGTAGGACAGGTTCCTACGAGCAGTACTTC. The full variable domain, rest sourced from reference TRBV7-9 and TRBJ2-7, is DTGVSQNPRHKITKRGQNVTFRCDPISEHNRLYWYRQTLGQGPEFLTYFQNEAQLEKSRLLSDRFSAERPKGSFSTLEIQRTEQGDSAMYLCASSRTGSYEQYFGPGTRLTVT.

This clonotype occurred a few times. The chain uses TRBV15 and TRBJ1-4, with TRBD1 identical over 9 bases. Germline V gene data show CDR1 as LNHNV and CDR2 as YYDKDF (reference sequence). Losses at the gene ends were 3 bases for V and 9 bases for J; bases not matched to a gene: 8. CDR3 length: 15 residues. CDR3 nucleotides: TGTGCCACCAGCAGTCCGGGACAGGGAAGGAAAAAACTGTTTTTT. Its translation is CATSSPGQGRKKLFF.